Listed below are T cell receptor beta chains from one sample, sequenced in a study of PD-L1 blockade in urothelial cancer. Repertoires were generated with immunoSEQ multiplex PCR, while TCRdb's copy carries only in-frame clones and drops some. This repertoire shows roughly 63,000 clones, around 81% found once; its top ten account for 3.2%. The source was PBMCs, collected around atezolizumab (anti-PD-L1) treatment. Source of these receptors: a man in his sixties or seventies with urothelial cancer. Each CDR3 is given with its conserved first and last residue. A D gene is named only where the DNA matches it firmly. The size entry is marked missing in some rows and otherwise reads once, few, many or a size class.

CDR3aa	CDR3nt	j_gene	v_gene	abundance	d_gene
CASSIGTGGFQPQHF	TGTGCCAGTAGTATCGGGACAGGGGGCTTTCAGCCCCAGCATTTT	TRBJ1-5	TRBV19	NA	TRBD1
CASSTSGSRSDTQYF	TGTGCCAGCAGTACCAGCGGGAGTCGCTCAGATACGCAGTATTTT	TRBJ2-3	TRBV6-5	few	TRBD2
CASSPSPGQGPSGANVLTF	TGTGCCAGCAGTCCTTCACCGGGACAGGGCCCCTCTGGGGCCAACGTCCTGACTTTC	TRBJ2-6	TRBV27	NA	TRBD1
CASGGQGNEQFF	TGTGCCAGTGGTGGCCAGGGCAATGAGCAGTTCTTC	TRBJ2-1	TRBV19	NA	NA
CASKLGVNTGELFF	TGTGCCAGCAAGTTGGGAGTGAACACCGGGGAGCTGTTTTTT	TRBJ2-2	TRBV2	NA	NA
CASRPRQGPGTEAFF	TGTGCCAGTAGACCCCGACAGGGCCCCGGCACTGAAGCTTTCTTT	TRBJ1-1	TRBV19	NA	TRBD1
CASSRGQGSGNTIYF	TGCGCCAGCAGTCGGGGACAGGGCTCTGGAAACACCATATATTTT	TRBJ1-3	TRBV5-1	few	TRBD1
CASSQIGTTWNTDTQYF	TGTGCCAGCAGCCAAATCGGGACTACCTGGAACACAGATACGCAGTATTTT	TRBJ2-3	TRBV14	NA	TRBD2
CAWSPPGGFSYEQYF	TGTGCCTGGAGCCCCCCGGGGGGGTTTTCCTACGAGCAGTACTTC	TRBJ2-7	TRBV30	once	TRBD2
CASSSGASGQETQYF	TGCGCCAGCAGCTCGGGCGCGAGCGGCCAAGAGACCCAGTACTTC	TRBJ2-5	TRBV5-1	NA	NA
CASSFGSIYEQYF	TGTGCCAGCAGTTTTGGCAGTATCTACGAGCAGTACTTC	TRBJ2-7	TRBV6-6	NA	NA
CASDNTGGNGEKLFF	TGTGCCTCAGATAATACAGGGGGCAACGGTGAAAAACTGTTTTTT	TRBJ1-4	TRBV30	NA	TRBD1
CAWSVLSREAFF	TGTGCCTGGAGTGTACTGTCCCGTGAAGCTTTCTTT	TRBJ1-1	TRBV30	NA	NA
CASSIGLRGEQFF	TGCGCCAGCAGCATCGGGCTCAGAGGGGAGCAGTTCTTC	TRBJ2-1	TRBV5-1	NA	NA